The 22 T cell receptor beta chains reported below all come from one sample, sequenced in a study of blood T cell repertoires in COVID-19. Here immunoSEQ multiplex PCR was the method, and the copy in TCRdb shows in-frame clones only, minus some. The table has around 100,000 clones, around 83% seen once. Input material: peripheral blood. The receptors stem from a human donor in a cohort sampled during active COVID-19.

V and J are TRBV5-4 and TRBJ2-3; D is possibly TRBD2 (7 bases). The CDR3 has 16 residues. Trimming took 2 bases from V and 3 from J, leaving 16 bases between them. Germline V gives CDR1 SGHNT, CDR2 YYREEE (reference sequence). The CDR3 region is CASSLRGGAGTDTQYF. Here the CDR3 DNA reads TGTGCCAGCAGCTTACGAGGGGGGGCCGGGACAGATACGCAGTATTTT.

The genes are TRBV5-1 and TRBJ1-3, with 7 positions matching TRBD1. The CDR3 is 17 amino acids. Germline V gives CDR1 SGHRS, CDR2 YFSETQ. The V and J ends lost 3 bases and 0 bases, in that order; junction bases with no gene match: 9. The CDR3 spells CASSWDSLLRSGNTIYF. The CDR3 DNA follows: TGCGCCAGCAGCTGGGACAGCTTACTACGCTCTGGAAACACCATATATTTT. Together with reference TRBV5-1 and TRBJ1-3, the CDR3 gives the full variable domain: KAGVTQTPRYLIKTRGQQVTLSCSPISGHRSVSWYQQTPGQGLQFLFEYFSETQRNKGNFPGRFSGRQFSNSRSEMNVSTLELGDSALYLCASSWDSLLRSGNTIYFGEGSWLTVV.

V gene TRBV10-3 combines with J gene TRBJ1-2; 8 nucleotides match TRBD1. Germline CDR1 reads ENHRY; CDR2 reads SYGVKD. The V and J ends lost 3 bases and 4 bases, in that order; junction bases with no gene match: 7. The CDR3 covers 15 residues. DNA of the CDR3: TGTGCCATCAGTGAAGTAGGGACAGGACCCTATGGCTACACCTTC. Its protein product is CAISEVGTGPYGYTF.

V and J are TRBV5-4 and TRBJ1-2, with D perhaps matching TRBD1 (6 bases). Trimming took off 0 bases at V and 4 bases at J, with 13 bases between the two ends. The CDR3 extends over 15 amino acids. Germline loops: CDR1 SGHNT, CDR2 YYREEE (reference sequence). The CDR3 bases are TGTGCCAGCAGCTTGGTCAGGGGAGAAGGCTATGGCTACACCTTC. Protein sequence: CASSLVRGEGYGYTF.

The chain carries TRBV4-1 and TRBJ1-2; 7 bases align to TRBD1. V shed 1 base, J shed 7 bases, and the junction held 12 bases outside the gene matches. The CDR3 consists of 16 residues. Germline V gives CDR1 MGHRA, CDR2 YSYEKL. DNA of the CDR3: TGCGCCAGCAGCCAAGTTTCTGCCGGGACAGCAACTGGCTACACCTTC. It is translated as CASSQVSAGTATGYTF.

This chain uses TRBV27 with TRBJ2-7, with D tentatively TRBD1 (5 bases). V lost 6 bases and J 5 bases, leaving 17 bases between the germline ends. Looked up from germline, CDR1 is MNHEY and CDR2 is SMNVEV (reference sequence). The CDR3 consists of 14 residues. CDR3 sequence reads: CASRRQGLENEQYF. Here the CDR3 DNA reads TGTGCCAGCAGGAGGCAGGGATTAGAAAACGAGCAGTACTTC.

This clone was counted once. The rearrangement joins TRBV5-1 to TRBJ1-5; tentative D call: TRBD1 (6 bases). Germline CDR1 reads SGHRS; CDR2 reads YFSETQ. The CDR3 totals 17 residues. Trimming removed 4 bases from V and 2 bases from J, with 19 bases in between. CDR3 sequence: CASSTGPTGSGNQPQHF. DNA of the CDR3: TGCGCCAGCAGCACCGGCCCCACAGGGTCGGGCAATCAGCCCCAGCATTTT.

The chain joins TRBV29-1 to TRBJ2-1; weak D call: TRBD2 (5 bases). The CDR3 covers 15 residues. V lost 1 base and J 4 bases, leaving 14 bases between the germline ends. Germline CDR1 and CDR2: SQVTM and ANQGSEA. The CDR3 DNA follows: TGCAGCGTTGAAGGGGCGGGCAACTCATACAATGAGCAGTTCTTC. Protein sequence: CSVEGAGNSYNEQFF.

This sequence joins TRBV5-6 and TRBJ2-7; D possibly corresponds to TRBD1 (5 bases). The CDR3 has 14 residues. The germline V and J ends were trimmed by 7 bases and 0 bases, with 14 bases remaining between them. Per the germline V gene, CDR1 is SGHDT and CDR2 is YYEEEE. The CDR3 loop reads CASRGQGISYEQYF. For the CDR3, the DNA is TGTGCCAGCCGTGGGCAGGGCATCTCCTACGAGCAGTACTTC.

This clone is a singleton in its sample. The rearrangement uses TRBV2 and TRBJ1-2, with D unresolved. The CDR3 runs 15 residues. Deletions cut 3 bases from V and 4 bases from J, with 15 bases between. CDR1 and CDR2 from the germline V gene are SNHLY and FYNNEI. The DNA of the CDR3 is TGTGCCAGCAGTGAGGCAACAGCGGACTTCTATGGCTACACCTTC. It is translated as CASSEATADFYGYTF. The full variable domain, its missing parts supplied by reference TRBV2 and TRBJ1-2, is EPEVTQTPSHQVTQMGQEVILRCVPISNHLYFYWYRQILGQKVEFLVSFYNNEISEKSEIFDDQFSVERPDGSNFTLKIRSTKLEDSAMYFCASSEATADFYGYTFGSGTRLTVV.

This chain uses TRBV2 with TRBJ2-1; 8 bases map to TRBD2. CDR1 is SNHLY, CDR2 FYNNEI, per germline. This CDR3 contains 16 residues. The ends lost 6 bases at V and 7 bases at J; junction bases unmatched: 14. This chain's CDR3 is CASRDPSGGRGNEQFF. Written as DNA, the CDR3 is TGTGCCAGCAGAGATCCGTCGGGGGGGAGAGGGAATGAGCAGTTCTTC.

The gene calls are TRBV6-6 and TRBJ2-5; TRBD1 matches 7 bases. Germline V CDR1 and CDR2: MNHNY, SVGAGI (reference sequence). There are 14 residues in the CDR3. Losses at the gene ends were 2 bases for V and 2 bases for J; bases not matched to a gene: 2. This CDR3 reads CASSYEQGQETQYF. CDR3 nucleotide sequence: TGTGCCAGCAGTTACGAACAGGGGCAAGAGACCCAGTACTTC.

The rearrangement links TRBV7-3 to TRBJ2-5, with 11 bases aligning to TRBD2. J was trimmed by 4 bases and V by 5 bases; bases with no gene match: 9. The CDR3 consists of 16 residues. Germline V lookup: CDR1 SGHTA, CDR2 FQGTGA. The CDR3 coding sequence is TGTGCCAGCAGCGTAGGCGCGACTAGCGGGGTAGAGACCCAGTACTTC. It is translated as CASSVGATSGVETQYF.

The sample holds one count of this clone. The chain recombines TRBV11-1 with TRBJ2-3; TRBD1 agrees at 10 bases. Trimming took 5 bases from V and 2 from J; bases not matched to a gene: 7. The CDR3 loop spans 16 amino acids. Looked up from germline, CDR1 is SGHAT and CDR2 is FQDESV (reference sequence). CDR3 nucleotides: TGTGCCAGCAGCGCCGGGACAGGGGCCTCCACAGATACGCAGTATTTT. This gives the protein CASSAGTGASTDTQYF.

This chain uses TRBV18 with TRBJ1-3; TRBD1 is a possible D gene (5 bases). CDR1 and CDR2 from the germline V gene are KGHSH and LQKENI. CDR3 length: 14 residues. V was shortened by 2 bases and J by 8 bases, with 13 bases between the two germline ends. Written as DNA, the CDR3 is TGTGCCAGCTCACCAGGGGACGCGGGATACACCATATATTTT. Translated: CASSPGDAGYTIYF.

The CDR3 protein is CASSELAGTGELFF. DNA for the CDR3: TGTGCCAGCAGTGAACTAGCGGGCACCGGGGAGCTGTTTTTT. The genes are TRBV6-1 and TRBJ2-2; 8 bases align to TRBD2. The germline V gene has CDR1 MNHNS and CDR2 SASEGT. With 2 bases clipped from V and 4 bases from J, the junction kept 0 bases outside the gene matches. The CDR3 length is 14 residues.

The genes are TRBV2 and TRBJ1-6; 10 nucleotides match TRBD1. Germline V gene lookup returns CDR1 SNHLY and CDR2 FYNNEI. CDR3 size: 14 residues. V lost 7 bases and J lost 9; bases outside the gene matches: 6. CDR3 nucleotides: TGTGCCAGCAACTCCGGGACAGGGGCTTCACCCCTCCACTTT. This translates into CASNSGTGASPLHF.

This clone has just one count. This sequence joins TRBV3-1 (or the pseudogene TRBV3-2) and TRBJ2-3, with D perhaps matching TRBD1 (6 bases). Germline CDR1 LGHDT, CDR2 YNNKEL (reference sequence). The ends were cut back, 0 bases at V and 5 bases at J, with 12 bases in the middle. This CDR3 has 15 residues. The CDR3 protein is CASSQDDRLRDTQYF. CDR3 nucleotide sequence: TGTGCCAGCAGCCAAGACGACAGGCTCAGAGATACGCAGTATTTT.

V gene TRBV5-1 combines with J gene TRBJ2-1; 11 bases line up with TRBD1. CDR3 length: 16 residues. The V and J ends lost 4 bases and 7 bases, in that order; junction bases with no gene match: 10. Germline assignment: CDR1 SGHRS and CDR2 YFSETQ. The CDR3 DNA reads TGCGCCAGCAGCATCACCGGGACAGGGGGGGTAAATGAGCAGTTCTTC. As protein: CASSITGTGGVNEQFF.

The rearrangement links TRBV19 to TRBJ2-2; 7 bases line up with TRBD1. The germline V gene has CDR1 LNHDA and CDR2 SQIVND (reference sequence). Trimming removed 11 bases from V and 4 bases from J; junction bases left unmatched: 7. CDR3 length: 13 amino acids. The CDR3 DNA follows: TGTGCCGTCCCCGGGACAGTCACCGGGGAGCTGTTTTTT. It is translated as CAVPGTVTGELFF.

Only a few counts were recorded for this clone. The rearrangement links TRBV3-1 (or the pseudogene TRBV3-2) to TRBJ1-2; D may be TRBD1 (5 bases). The CDR3 has 14 residues. The germline V gene encodes CDR1 LGHDT and CDR2 YNNKEL (reference sequence). V was trimmed by 4 bases and J by 1 base, leaving 10 bases between them. CDR3 sequence: CASSLGGDNYGYTF. CDR3 in DNA: TGTGCCAGCAGCCTGGGGGGAGATAACTATGGCTACACCTTC.

This chain joins TRBV2 and TRBJ1-2, with TRBD1 as a possible D gene (6 bases). Trimming removed 7 bases at V and 3 bases at J, with 9 bases between. Germline CDR1 and CDR2: SNHLY and FYNNEI. CDR3 size: 12 residues. In DNA form, the CDR3 reads TGTGCCAGCACCAGGGGAGACTATGGCTACACCTTC. Protein sequence: CASTRGDYGYTF. The full variable domain, its missing parts supplied by reference TRBV2 and TRBJ1-2, is EPEVTQTPSHQVTQMGQEVILRCVPISNHLYFYWYRQILGQKVEFLVSFYNNEISEKSEIFDDQFSVERPDGSNFTLKIRSTKLEDSAMYFCASTRGDYGYTFGSGTRLTVV.